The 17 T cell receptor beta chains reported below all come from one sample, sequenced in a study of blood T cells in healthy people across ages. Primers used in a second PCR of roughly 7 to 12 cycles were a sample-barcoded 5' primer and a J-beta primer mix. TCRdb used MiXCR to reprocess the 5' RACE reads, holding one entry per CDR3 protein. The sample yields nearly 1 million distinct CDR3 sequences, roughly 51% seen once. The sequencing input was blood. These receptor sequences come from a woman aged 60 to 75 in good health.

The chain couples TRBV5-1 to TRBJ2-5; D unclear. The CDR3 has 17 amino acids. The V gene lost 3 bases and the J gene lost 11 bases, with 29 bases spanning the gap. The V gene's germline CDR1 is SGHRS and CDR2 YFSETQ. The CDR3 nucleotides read TGCGCCAGCAGCTATCAACCACCGGGTCAAGGATCCAATGAGCAGTACTTC. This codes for CASSYQPPGQGSNEQYF.

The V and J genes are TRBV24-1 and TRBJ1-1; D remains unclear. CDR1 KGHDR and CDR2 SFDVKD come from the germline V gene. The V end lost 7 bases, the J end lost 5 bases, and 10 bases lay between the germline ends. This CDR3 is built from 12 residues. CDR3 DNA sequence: TGTGCCACCAGCGCAAGTGGTACTGAAGCTTTCTTT. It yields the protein CATSASGTEAFF.

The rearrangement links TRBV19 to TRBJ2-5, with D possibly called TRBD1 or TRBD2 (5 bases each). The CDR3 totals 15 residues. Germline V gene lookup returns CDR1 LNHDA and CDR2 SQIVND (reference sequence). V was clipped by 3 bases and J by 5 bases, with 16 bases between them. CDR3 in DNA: TGTGCCAGTAGTATTGGGGGAGCAGGATCGGAGACCCAGTACTTC. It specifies CASSIGGAGSETQYF.

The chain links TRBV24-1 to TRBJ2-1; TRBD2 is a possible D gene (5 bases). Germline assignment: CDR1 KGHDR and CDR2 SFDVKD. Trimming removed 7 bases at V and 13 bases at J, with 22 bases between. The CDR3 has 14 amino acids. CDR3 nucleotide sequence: TGTGCCACCAGGGACCACACTCCAGGACGGGGACAGTTCTTC. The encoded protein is CATRDHTPGRGQFF.

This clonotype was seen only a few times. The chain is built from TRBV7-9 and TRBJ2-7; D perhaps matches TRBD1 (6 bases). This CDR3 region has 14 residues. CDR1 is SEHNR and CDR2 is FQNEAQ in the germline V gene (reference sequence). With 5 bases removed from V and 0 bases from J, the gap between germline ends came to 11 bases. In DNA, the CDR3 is TGTGCCAGCAGCCACGGGACAATCTCCTACGAGCAGTACTTC. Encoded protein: CASSHGTISYEQYF.

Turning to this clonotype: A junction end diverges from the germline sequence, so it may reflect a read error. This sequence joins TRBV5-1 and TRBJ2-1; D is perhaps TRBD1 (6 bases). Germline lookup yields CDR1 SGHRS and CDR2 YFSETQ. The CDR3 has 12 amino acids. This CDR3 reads CASRWDTGELFF. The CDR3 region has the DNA TGCGCCAGCCGGTGGGACACCGGGGAGCTGTTCTTC.

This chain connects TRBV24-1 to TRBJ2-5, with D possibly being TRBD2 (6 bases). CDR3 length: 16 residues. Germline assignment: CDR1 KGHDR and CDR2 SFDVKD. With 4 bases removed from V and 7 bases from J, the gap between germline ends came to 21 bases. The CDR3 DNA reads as TGTGCCACCAGTGAAGGCGGGACTTCCAACGGGGGGACCCAGTACTTC. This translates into CATSEGGTSNGGTQYF.

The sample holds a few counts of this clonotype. The CDR3 reads CASRPPGAWSQVVYF. The CDR3 DNA sequence: TGTGCCAGCAGGCCTCCGGGAGCTTGGTCACAGGTTGTGTACTTC. V usage is TRBV28 and J usage is TRBJ2-7; possible D gene TRBD2, 6 bases. Trimming shortened V by 6 bases and J by 12 bases, and 27 bases separated the two germline ends. The CDR3 runs 15 residues. The germline CDR1 and CDR2 sequences are MDHEN and SYDVKM.

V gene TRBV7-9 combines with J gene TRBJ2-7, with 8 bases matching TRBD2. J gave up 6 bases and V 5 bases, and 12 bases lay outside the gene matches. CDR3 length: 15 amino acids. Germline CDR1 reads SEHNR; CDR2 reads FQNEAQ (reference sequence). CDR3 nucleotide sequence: TGTGCCAGCAGCCCCTCCGGGAGGGCCGGAAGCGAGCAGTACTTC. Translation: CASSPSGRAGSEQYF.

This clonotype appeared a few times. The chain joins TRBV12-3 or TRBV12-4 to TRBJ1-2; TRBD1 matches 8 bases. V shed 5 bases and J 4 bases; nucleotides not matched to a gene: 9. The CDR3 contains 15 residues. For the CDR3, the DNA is TGTGCCAGCAGTACGACAGGGGAGGTCGTCTATGGCTACACCTTC. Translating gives CASSTTGEVVYGYTF.

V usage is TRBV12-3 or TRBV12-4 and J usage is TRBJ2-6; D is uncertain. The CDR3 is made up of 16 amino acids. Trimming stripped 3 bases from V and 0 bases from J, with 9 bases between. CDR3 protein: CASSFSRSSGANVLTF. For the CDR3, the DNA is TGTGCCAGCAGTTTTTCTCGTAGCTCTGGGGCCAACGTCCTGACTTTC.

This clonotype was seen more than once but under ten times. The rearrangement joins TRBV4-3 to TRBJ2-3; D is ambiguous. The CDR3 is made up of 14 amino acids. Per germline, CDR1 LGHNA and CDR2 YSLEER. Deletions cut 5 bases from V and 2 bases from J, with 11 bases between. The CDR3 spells CASSRIKYTDTQYF. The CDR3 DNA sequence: TGCGCCAGCAGCAGGATCAAGTACACAGATACGCAGTATTTT.

CDR3 sequence reads: CASSSTQLAGNEQFF. The DNA for the CDR3 is TGTGCCAGCAGCTCTACCCAACTAGCAGGGAATGAGCAGTTCTTC. The rearrangement uses TRBV7-9 and TRBJ2-1, with a possible D match to TRBD2 (6 bases). Germline CDR1 SEHNR, CDR2 FQNEAQ (reference sequence). V lost 4 bases to trimming and J lost 7 bases, with 17 bases between them. The CDR3 loop spans 15 amino acids.

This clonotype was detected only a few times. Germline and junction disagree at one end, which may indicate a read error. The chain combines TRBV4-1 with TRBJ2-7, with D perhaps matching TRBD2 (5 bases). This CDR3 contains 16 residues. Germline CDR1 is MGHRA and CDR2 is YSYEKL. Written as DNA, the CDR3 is TGCGCCAGTAGCCCTCGGGGTAGCGCGTACTCCTACGAGCAGTACTTC. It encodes CASSPRGSAYSYEQYF.

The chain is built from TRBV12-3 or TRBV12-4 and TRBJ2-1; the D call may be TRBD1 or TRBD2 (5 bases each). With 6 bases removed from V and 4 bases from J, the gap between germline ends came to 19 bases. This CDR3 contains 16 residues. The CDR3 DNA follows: TGTGCCAGCAGCCGCCGACAGACTATAGGATACAATGAGCAGTTCTTC. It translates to CASSRRQTIGYNEQFF.

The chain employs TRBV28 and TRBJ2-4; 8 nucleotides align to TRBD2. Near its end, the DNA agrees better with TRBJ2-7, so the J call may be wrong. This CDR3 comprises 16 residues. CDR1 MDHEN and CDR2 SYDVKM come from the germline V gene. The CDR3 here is CASSPSLGTSPIEQYF. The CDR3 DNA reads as TGTGCCAGCAGTCCCTCCCTCGGGACTAGTCCTATCGAGCAGTACTTC.

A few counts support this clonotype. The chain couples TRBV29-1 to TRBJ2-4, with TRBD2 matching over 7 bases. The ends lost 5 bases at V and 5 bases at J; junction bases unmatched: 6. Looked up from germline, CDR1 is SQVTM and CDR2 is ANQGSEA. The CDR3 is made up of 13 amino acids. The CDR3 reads CSVRESGENIQYF. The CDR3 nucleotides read TGCAGCGTTCGGGAGAGCGGGGAAAACATTCAGTACTTC.